This entry lists 21 T cell receptor beta chains sequenced from one sample in a study of blood T cell repertoires in COVID-19. The repertoire was sequenced with immunoSEQ multiplex PCR; TCRdb's copy has only in-frame clones and lacks some. The sample holds roughly 190,000 clones, roughly four fifths seen once. The sequenced material came from peripheral blood. The receptor source for this set is a woman aged 40 to 50 with COVID-19, enrolled during active disease.

The chain links TRBV6-5 to TRBJ2-1, with 13 bases fitting TRBD2. Per germline, CDR1 MNHEY and CDR2 SVGAGI. The CDR3 consists of 15 residues. V trimming: 7 bases; J trimming: 9 bases; junction bases outside the gene matches: 9. In DNA form, the CDR3 reads TGTGCCAGCACTGGACTAGCGGGGGACCAGGGTGAGCAGTTCTTC. Encoded protein: CASTGLAGDQGEQFF.

CDR3 nucleotide sequence: TGTGCCAGCAGCTCGATAGCGGGAGGACCTGAGCAGTTCTTC. Protein: CASSSIAGGPEQFF. The genes are TRBV5-4 and TRBJ2-1; 10 bases are a match to TRBD2. The CDR3 is made up of 14 amino acids. V was clipped by 3 bases and J by 9 bases; unmatched bases: 6. From germline, CDR1 is SGHNT and CDR2 YYREEE (reference sequence).

The genes are TRBV28 and TRBJ2-7; no clear D gene. Per germline, CDR1 MDHEN and CDR2 SYDVKM. The length of the CDR3 is 11 residues. V lost 6 bases and J 3 bases, leaving 6 bases between the germline ends. CDR3 protein: CASRSNYEQYF. CDR3 DNA sequence: TGTGCCAGCAGATCTAACTACGAGCAGTACTTC.

J is TRBJ2-1 and V is TRBV4-2; 10 bases agree with TRBD2. The V segment lost 4 bases and the J segment 5 bases; nucleotides outside the gene matches: 5. The CDR3 is 15 amino acids. CDR1 is LGHNA, CDR2 YNFKEQ, per germline. This chain's CDR3 is CASSRRLAGDNEQFF. CDR3 nucleotides: TGTGCCAGCAGCCGAAGGCTAGCGGGAGACAATGAGCAGTTCTTC.

The chain is built from TRBV5-4 and TRBJ1-5; tentatively, D is TRBD1 (5 bases). The CDR3 has 12 amino acids. V was cut by 4 bases and J by 7 bases, with 9 bases left in between. Germline V gene data show CDR1 as SGHNT and CDR2 as YYREEE (reference sequence). The CDR3 DNA follows: TGTGCCAGCAGCCAGCAGGGACAGCCCCAGCATTTT. It is translated as CASSQQGQPQHF.

The rearrangement joins TRBV7-9 to TRBJ1-3; 8 bases map to TRBD1. The CDR3 covers 15 residues. The V gene end was trimmed by 6 bases and the J gene end by 1 base; junction bases not matched to a gene: 5. Germline V lookup: CDR1 SEHNR, CDR2 FQNEAQ (reference sequence). This CDR3 is CASSLDRGSGNTIYF. The CDR3 DNA follows: TGTGCCAGCAGTCTTGACAGGGGTTCTGGAAACACCATATATTTT.

This clone was observed many times. J is TRBJ2-1 and V is TRBV29-1; D perhaps matches TRBD2 (5 bases). The CDR3 has 15 residues. CDR1 and CDR2 (germline): SQVTM, ANQGSEA. The V and J ends lost 3 bases and 2 bases respectively, with 14 bases between them. The DNA for the CDR3 is TGCAGCGTTGACGAGGGTAGCGCAACCTACAATGAGCAGTTCTTC. It yields the protein CSVDEGSATYNEQFF.

The chain couples TRBV6-5 to TRBJ2-2, with D unclear. The CDR3 totals 16 residues. Trimming shortened V by 2 bases and J by 0 bases, and 10 bases separated the two germline ends. Germline lookup yields CDR1 MNHEY and CDR2 SVGAGI. CDR3 residues: CASSYDGAPNTGELFF. CDR3 in DNA: TGTGCCAGCAGTTACGATGGAGCCCCGAACACCGGGGAGCTGTTTTTT.

The V call is TRBV5-4, the J call TRBJ2-1, with D tentatively TRBD2 (6 bases). Germline V CDR1 and CDR2: SGHNT, YYREEE (reference sequence). V was shortened by 0 bases and J by 8 bases, with 18 bases between the two germline ends. CDR3 length: 16 amino acids. CDR3 nucleotide sequence: TGTGCCAGCAGCTTGGTGGGGGGACCGAATTCCGATGAGCAGTTCTTC. This translates into CASSLVGGPNSDEQFF.

The genes are TRBV6-5 and TRBJ1-2; unclear D gene. The V gene lost 8 bases and the J gene lost 2 bases, with 6 bases spanning the gap. CDR3 length: 11 amino acids. The germline gives CDR1 MNHEY, CDR2 SVGAGI. The CDR3, as DNA: TGTGCCAGCGGGCGAAACTATGGCTACACCTTC. Translated, it gives CASGRNYGYTF.

This clone was detected once. The V and J genes are TRBV29-1 and TRBJ2-2, with D tentatively TRBD2 (7 bases). CDR3 size: 15 residues. The germline V gene encodes CDR1 SQVTM and CDR2 ANQGSEA. Deletions cut 2 bases from V and 5 bases from J, with 15 bases between. CDR3 protein: CSVERRGQGTGELFF. For the CDR3, the DNA is TGCAGCGTTGAAAGGCGGGGGCAGGGGACCGGGGAGCTGTTTTTT.

This clone appeared once. The V gene is TRBV6-6, the J gene TRBJ1-1; 7 bases agree with TRBD1. Germline trimming cut 2 bases from V and 2 bases from J; bases unmatched to any gene: 8. This CDR3 is 16 amino acids long. Germline V gene lookup returns CDR1 MNHNY and CDR2 SVGAGI (reference sequence). The CDR3 loop reads CASSYTFDRANTEAFF. The CDR3 DNA is TGTGCCAGCAGTTACACTTTCGACAGGGCTAACACTGAAGCTTTCTTT.

The V call is TRBV5-6, the J call TRBJ2-2; weak D call: TRBD1 (5 bases). The CDR3 consists of 15 residues. V lost 4 bases to trimming and J lost 6 bases, with 16 bases between them. Germline values: CDR1 SGHDT, CDR2 YYEEEE. CDR3 loop: CASSPTGSSAGELFF. The CDR3 coding sequence is TGTGCCAGCAGCCCTACAGGATCCTCCGCCGGGGAGCTGTTTTTT.

The V call is TRBV6-5, the J call TRBJ2-3; D is unresolved. The CDR3 runs to 13 residues. Germline values: CDR1 MNHEY, CDR2 SVGAGI. V was clipped by 7 bases and J by 0 bases, with 8 bases between them. CDR3 loop: CASMQVSTDTQYF. The CDR3 DNA reads TGTGCCAGCATGCAGGTTAGCACAGATACGCAGTATTTT.

This chain joins TRBV5-6 and TRBJ2-3; 7 bases fit TRBD1. The V gene's germline CDR1 is SGHDT and CDR2 YYEEEE. V dropped 5 bases and J dropped 2; count of bases not matched to a gene: 8. The CDR3 covers 15 residues. The CDR3 sequence is CASRLGTDYTDTQYF. DNA for the CDR3: TGTGCCAGCAGACTCGGGACAGACTACACAGATACGCAGTATTTT.

This clone was seen a single time. The V call is TRBV21-1, the J call TRBJ1-5. TRBV21-1 is annotated as a pseudogene. This CDR3 is 15 amino acids long. As DNA, the CDR3 is TGTGCCAGCAGCAACTTCGGAGGGAACTGGCAGCCCCAGCATTTT. Translated, it gives CASSNFGGNWQPQHF.

This CDR3 is CASSSLQSGRRYIQYF. CDR3 bases: TGTGCCAGCAGCTCACTTCAAAGCGGGAGAAGGTACATTCAGTACTTC. This rearrangement joins TRBV11-2 to TRBJ2-4; the match to TRBD2 covers 8 bases. This CDR3 spans 16 amino acids. V gave up 4 bases and J gave up 8 bases; unmatched junction bases: 13. Germline CDR1 is SGHAT and CDR2 is FQNNGV.

This clone showed up just a few times. The CDR3 here is CASSPKQGDTEAFF. The CDR3 DNA reads as TGTGCCAGCTCACCAAAACAGGGGGACACTGAAGCTTTCTTT. The rearrangement joins TRBV18 to TRBJ1-1; 8 nucleotides agree with TRBD1. The J segment lost 3 bases and the V segment lost 2 bases, leaving 2 bases of the junction unmatched. The CDR3 loop spans 14 amino acids. CDR1 and CDR2 from the germline V gene are KGHSH and LQKENI.

The V gene is TRBV5-1, the J gene TRBJ2-5; the D is unclear. The germline V and J ends were trimmed by 0 bases and 4 bases, with 7 bases remaining between them. There are 13 residues in the CDR3. Germline assignment: CDR1 SGHRS and CDR2 YFSETQ. In DNA, the CDR3 is TGCGCCAGCAGCTTGGGATCGGGAGAGACCCAGTACTTC. Translation: CASSLGSGETQYF.

V gene TRBV25-1 combines with J gene TRBJ1-2; D unclear. The V gene's germline CDR1 is MGHDK and CDR2 SYGVNS. The CDR3 runs to 15 residues. V was shortened by 6 bases and J by 4 bases, with 18 bases between the two germline ends. The CDR3 DNA reads as TGTGCCAGCAGCGAGGGCGGCCTGAAGGCCTATGGCTACACCTTC. Translation: CASSEGGLKAYGYTF.

The DNA of the CDR3 is TGTGCCAGCTCCATTGGGGCGGGGGGACGCACAGATACGCAGTATTTT. Its protein is CASSIGAGGRTDTQYF. The chain is built from TRBV5-6 and TRBJ2-3; 8 bases are shared with TRBD2. The CDR3 is 16 residues long. V shed 7 bases, J shed 1 base, and the junction held 11 bases outside the gene matches. CDR1 is SGHDT, CDR2 YYEEEE, per germline.